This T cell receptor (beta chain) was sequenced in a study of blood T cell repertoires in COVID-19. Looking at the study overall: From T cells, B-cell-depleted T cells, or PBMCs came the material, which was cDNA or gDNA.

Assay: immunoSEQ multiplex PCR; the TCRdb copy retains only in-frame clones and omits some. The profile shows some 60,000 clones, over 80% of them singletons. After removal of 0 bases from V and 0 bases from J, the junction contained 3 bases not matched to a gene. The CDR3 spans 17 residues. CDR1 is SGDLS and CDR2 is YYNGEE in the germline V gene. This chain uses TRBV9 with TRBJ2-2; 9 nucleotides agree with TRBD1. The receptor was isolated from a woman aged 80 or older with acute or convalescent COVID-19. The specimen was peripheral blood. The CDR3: CASSVVDRGANTGELFF. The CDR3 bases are TGTGCCAGCAGCGTAGTTGACAGGGGGGCGAACACCGGGGAGCTGTTTTTT.